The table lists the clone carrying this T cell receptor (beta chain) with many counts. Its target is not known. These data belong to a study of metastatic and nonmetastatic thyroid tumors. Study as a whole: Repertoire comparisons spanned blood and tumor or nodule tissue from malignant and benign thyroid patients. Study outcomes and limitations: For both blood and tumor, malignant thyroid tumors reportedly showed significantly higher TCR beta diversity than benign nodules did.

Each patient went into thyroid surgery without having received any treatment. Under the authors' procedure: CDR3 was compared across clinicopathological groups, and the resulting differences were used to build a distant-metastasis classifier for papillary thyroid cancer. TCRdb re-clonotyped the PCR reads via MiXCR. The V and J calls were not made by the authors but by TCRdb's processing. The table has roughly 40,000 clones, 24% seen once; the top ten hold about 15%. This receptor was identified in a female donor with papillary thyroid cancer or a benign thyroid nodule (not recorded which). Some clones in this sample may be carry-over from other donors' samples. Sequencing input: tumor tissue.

The CDR3: CSARGLEGYNEQFF. DNA of the CDR3: TGCAGTGCTAGGGGACTAGAGGGGTACAATGAGCAGTTCTTC. The chain recombines TRBV20-1 with TRBJ2-1, with TRBD2 identical over 8 bases. Germline V gene data show CDR1 as DFQATT and CDR2 as SNEGSKA (reference sequence). This CDR3 spans 14 amino acids. After removal of 3 bases from V and 4 bases from J, the junction contained 5 bases not matched to a gene.